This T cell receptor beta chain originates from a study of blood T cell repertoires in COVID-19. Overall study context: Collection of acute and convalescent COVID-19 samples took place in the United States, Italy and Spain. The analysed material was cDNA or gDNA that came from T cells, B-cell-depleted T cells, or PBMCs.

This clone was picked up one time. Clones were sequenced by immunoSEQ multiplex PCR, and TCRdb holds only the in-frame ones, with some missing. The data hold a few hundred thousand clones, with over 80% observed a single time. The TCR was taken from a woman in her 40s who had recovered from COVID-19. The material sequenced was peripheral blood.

The CDR3 is CASSPQREKLFF. In DNA form, the CDR3 reads TGTGCCAGCTCACCTCAGAGGGAAAAACTGTTTTTT. V is TRBV18 and J is TRBJ1-4; unclear D gene. Germline V lookup: CDR1 KGHSH, CDR2 LQKENI. The CDR3 loop spans 12 amino acids. The germline V and J ends were trimmed by 3 bases and 8 bases, with 7 bases remaining between them.